This T cell receptor beta chain was sequenced in a study of identical twins. This clonotype was seen only a few times. TCRdb re-called the 5' RACE reads with MiXCR, one entry per CDR3 protein. The sample carries 450,000 to 650,000 distinct CDR3 sequences, roughly 9.5% recorded once. A further study also used this sample, focusing on yellow fever vaccine responses in identical twins.

This receptor was obtained from a woman between 18 and 29 years old in good health. Material: PBMCs.

CDR3: CATSRGRIAKNIQYF. The CDR3 DNA is TGTGCCACCAGCAGAGGGAGGATAGCCAAAAACATTCAGTACTTC. The gene calls are TRBV15 and TRBJ2-4, with D possibly being TRBD2 (5 bases). Germline CDR1 reads LNHNV; CDR2 reads YYDKDF (reference sequence). Trimming took off 1 base at V and 0 bases at J, with 7 bases between the two ends. The CDR3 spans 15 residues.